Listed here is a single TCR beta chain. Germline V gene lookup returns CDR1 SGHRS and CDR2 YFSETQ. V was shortened by 5 bases and J by 6 bases, with 14 bases between the two germline ends. This CDR3 is 14 amino acids long. Original data processing: Amplified reference gene primers provided the basis for estimating nucleated cell counts. Sequenced by immunoSEQ multiplex PCR; TCRdb stores in-frame clones only, minus some. For V, J and clone size, that table is used; D and trimming come from the DNA. The sample includes approximately 190,000 clones, under 85% seen only once; the top ten take about 5.7%. This sample was included in a study of blood T cell repertoires in COVID-19. Study background: The United States, Italy and Spain provided the acute and convalescent COVID-19 samples. T cells, B-cell-depleted T cells, or PBMCs provided the cDNA or gDNA that served as material.

The source of this sequence is a woman in her thirties or forties with acute or convalescent COVID-19. The sequencing input was peripheral blood. The rearrangement joins TRBV5-1 to TRBJ1-4; possible D gene TRBD1, 5 bases. CDR3 in DNA: TGCGCCAGCAGATGGGGCGGGGATGATGAAAAACTGTTTTTT. Residues: CASRWGGDDEKLFF.